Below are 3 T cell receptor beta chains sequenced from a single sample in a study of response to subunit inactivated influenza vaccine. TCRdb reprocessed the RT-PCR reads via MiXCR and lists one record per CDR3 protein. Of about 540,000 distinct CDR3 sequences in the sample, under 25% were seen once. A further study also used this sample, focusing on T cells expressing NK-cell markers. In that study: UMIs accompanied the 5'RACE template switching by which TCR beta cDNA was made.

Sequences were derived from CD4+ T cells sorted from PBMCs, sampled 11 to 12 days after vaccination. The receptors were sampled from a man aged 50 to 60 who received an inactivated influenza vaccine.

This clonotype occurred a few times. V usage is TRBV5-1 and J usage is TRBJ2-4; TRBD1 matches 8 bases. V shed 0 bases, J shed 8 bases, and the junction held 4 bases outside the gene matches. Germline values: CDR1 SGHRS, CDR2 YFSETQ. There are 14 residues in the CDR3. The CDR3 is CASSLAGGRDIQYF. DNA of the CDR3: TGCGCCAGCAGCTTGGCAGGGGGCAGGGACATTCAGTACTTC.

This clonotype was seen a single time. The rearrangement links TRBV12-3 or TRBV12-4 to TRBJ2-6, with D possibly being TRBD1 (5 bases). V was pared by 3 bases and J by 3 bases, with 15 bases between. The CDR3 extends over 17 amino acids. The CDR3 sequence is CASSFRAGGGGANVLTF. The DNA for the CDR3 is TGTGCCAGCAGTTTCAGGGCAGGCGGTGGTGGGGCCAACGTCCTGACTTTC.

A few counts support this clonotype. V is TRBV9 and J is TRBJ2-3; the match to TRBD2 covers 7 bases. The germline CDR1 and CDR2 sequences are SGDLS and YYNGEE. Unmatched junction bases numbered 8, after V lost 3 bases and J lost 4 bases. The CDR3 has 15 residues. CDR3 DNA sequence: TGTGCCAGCAGCGCTAGGGCGGGAGAACCAGATACGCAGTATTTT. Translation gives CASSARAGEPDTQYF.